This T cell receptor (beta chain) was sequenced for a study of monozygotic twins with inflammatory bowel disease. CDR1 is MDHEN, CDR2 SYDVKM, per germline. This CDR3 comprises 17 residues. Generation of cDNA took place in eight separate reactions per sample. Via template switching, UMIs carrying a 6-nucleotide sample barcode were introduced. TCRdb re-analyzed the 5' RACE reads; it lists each CDR3 protein once, without DNA. This sample's table has hundreds of thousands of distinct CDR3 sequences. About this clonotype: Antigen specificity is unknown.

General study results and limits: Limited power may explain why concordant and discordant twins showed no difference in repertoire similarity. Using the inverse Simpson index, IBD patients had lower TCRbeta diversity than healthy co-twins.

The J gene is TRBJ1-5, the V gene TRBV28; TCRdb designates TRBD1, a call that cannot be tested without DNA. The sequence came from a human donor with ulcerative colitis or Crohn's disease, or a healthy co-twin of an affected twin (not recorded which). The sequenced sample consisted of blood. Here the CDR3 reads CASSLRGQGGVGQPQHF.